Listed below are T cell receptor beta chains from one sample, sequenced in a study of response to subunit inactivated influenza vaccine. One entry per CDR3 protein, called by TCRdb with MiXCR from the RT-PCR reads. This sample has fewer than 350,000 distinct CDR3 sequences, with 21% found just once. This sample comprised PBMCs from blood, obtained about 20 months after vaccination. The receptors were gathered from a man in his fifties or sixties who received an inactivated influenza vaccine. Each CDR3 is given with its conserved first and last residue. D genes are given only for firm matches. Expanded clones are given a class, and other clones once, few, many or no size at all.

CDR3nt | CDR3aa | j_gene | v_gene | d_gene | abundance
TGCGCCAGCAGCTTGGGGGGACCTAGCGCAGATACGCAGTATTTT | CASSLGGPSADTQYF | TRBJ2-3 | TRBV5-1 | NA | NA
TGTGCCAGCAGCTTCCTATACGTCGGGGGAGGGCAGGATGAGCAGTTCTTC | CASSFLYVGGGQDEQFF | TRBJ2-1 | TRBV7-2 | TRBD2 | NA
TGTGCCAGCGGGACTAGCCCTACGCAGTATTTT | CASGTSPTQYF | TRBJ2-3 | TRBV12-3/TRBV12-4 | TRBD2 | few
TGTGCCAGCAGTGTCAGGGGGGGTTTTGTAAATGAGCAGTTCTTC | CASSVRGGFVNEQFF | TRBJ2-1 | TRBV12-3/TRBV12-4 | NA | NA
TGCGCCAGCAGCCAAGTTGGGGAAGAGAGGCTGCAGCCCCAGCATTTT | CASSQVGEERLQPQHF | TRBJ1-5 | TRBV4-3 | NA | NA
TGCAGTGCCCAAGGACTAGCGGGGACGCGGGAGACCCAGTACTTC | CSAQGLAGTRETQYF | TRBJ2-5 | TRBV20-1 | TRBD2 | few
TGCAGCGTTGAGTTCAGGGAGACCCAGTACTTC | CSVEFRETQYF | TRBJ2-5 | TRBV29-1 | NA | few
TGCAGTGCTAGAGGGCCGGGACAGGGGATTAATCAGCCCCAGCATTTT | CSARGPGQGINQPQHF | TRBJ1-5 | TRBV20-1 | TRBD1 | many
TGTGCCAGTACGACAGGGGTCTCCTACGAGCAGTACTTC | CASTTGVSYEQYF | TRBJ2-7 | TRBV5-6 | TRBD1 | NA
TGTGCCAGCAGCTTGCGGCAGGCTGGAAATGAGCAGTTCTTC | CASSLRQAGNEQFF | TRBJ2-1 | TRBV7-2 | NA | NA
TGTGCCAGCAGCTTAACCAGGGTGCAGCCCCAGCATTTT | CASSLTRVQPQHF | TRBJ1-5 | TRBV7-2 | NA | few
TGTGCCAGCAGTCCCTGGGACAGGGGGACCAACACTGAAGCTTTCTTT | CASSPWDRGTNTEAFF | TRBJ1-1 | TRBV11-1 | TRBD1 | few
TGTGCCACCAGTGATTCGGGGGATCCCACAGATACGCAGTATTTT | CATSDSGDPTDTQYF | TRBJ2-3 | TRBV24-1 | NA | NA
TGTGCCAGCAGCCAAGTCGGGGGATCCTACGAGCAGTACTTC | CASSQVGGSYEQYF | TRBJ2-7 | TRBV4-2 | NA | NA
TGCGCCAGCAGCTTCGGCAGAATGGACACTGAAGCTTTCTTT | CASSFGRMDTEAFF | TRBJ1-1 | TRBV5-1 | NA | many
TGTGCCAGCAGCTCCGGTCACCGTGATAATTCACCCCTCCACTTT | CASSSGHRDNSPLHF | TRBJ1-6 | TRBV5-4 | NA | few
TGCAGCGTTGCTCCGGATCGTGGGTCAGATACGCAGTATTTT | CSVAPDRGSDTQYF | TRBJ2-3 | TRBV29-1 | NA | few
TGTGCCAGCAGTTTAGGGGCGCAAGGGCCCGGGGAGCTGTTTTTT | CASSLGAQGPGELFF | TRBJ2-2 | TRBV28 | NA | NA
TGTGCCAGCAGCACCATTAAGGGTGGCGGCTACAATGAGCAGTTCTTC | CASSTIKGGGYNEQFF | TRBJ2-1 | TRBV7-6 | NA | NA
TGTGCCAGTAGCGACACAGGGGGCTCGGGTGAAAAACTGTTTTTT | CASSDTGGSGEKLFF | TRBJ1-4 | TRBV19 | TRBD1 | NA
TGCGCCAGCAGCCAGTCAGCGGGGAACAATGAGCAGTTCTTC | CASSQSAGNNEQFF | TRBJ2-1 | TRBV4-3 | TRBD2 | NA
TGTGCCAGCAGTTACTCGCCAGGGGCGAGTGGGGGCTACACCTTC | CASSYSPGASGGYTF | TRBJ1-2 | TRBV6-2/TRBV6-3 | NA | NA
TGCGCCAGCAGCCAAGATTTGCGACAGAGCTATGGCTACACCTTC | CASSQDLRQSYGYTF | TRBJ1-2 | TRBV4-3 | NA | NA
TGTGCCAGCAGTGGAGGCTCGGGCACTGAAGCTTTCTTT | CASSGGSGTEAFF | TRBJ1-1 | TRBV6-6 | NA | NA
TGTGCCAGCAGCTTGGAAGGGGTAGCCAAAAACATTCAGTACTTC | CASSLEGVAKNIQYF | TRBJ2-4 | TRBV7-4 | NA | NA
TGTGCCAGCAGCTCTCCAACAGGGGTGCAGTATTTT | CASSSPTGVQYF | TRBJ2-3 | TRBV7-2 | TRBD1 | NA
TGTGCCAGCAGCTCACTAGCGGGAGGTCGTGAGCAGTTCTTC | CASSSLAGGREQFF | TRBJ2-1 | TRBV11-2 | TRBD2 | few
TGCAGCGTTCGGACAGGCCAAATCATGAACACTGAAGCTTTCTTT | CSVRTGQIMNTEAFF | TRBJ1-1 | TRBV29-1 | TRBD1 | many
TGTGCCAGCAGTTACTCGTGGGGGGCTGGAAACACCATATATTTT | CASSYSWGAGNTIYF | TRBJ1-3 | TRBV6-5 | NA | NA
TGTGCCAGCAGTTTATCGTCTGGCAGGAAAAACTATGGCTACACCTTC | CASSLSSGRKNYGYTF | TRBJ1-2 | TRBV27 | NA | NA
TGTGCCAGCAGTGAAAGCTCAAACACTGAAGCTTTCTTT | CASSESSNTEAFF | TRBJ1-1 | TRBV25-1 | NA | NA
TGTGCCAGCTCACCCACACCGGGACAGGGGGCCGGCACAGATACGCAGTATTTT | CASSPTPGQGAGTDTQYF | TRBJ2-3 | TRBV18 | TRBD1 | many
TGTGCCAGCAGTCCCGGGGTTGGGCGGGAGACCCAGTACTTC | CASSPGVGRETQYF | TRBJ2-5 | TRBV12-3/TRBV12-4 | NA | NA
TGTGCCAGCAGCTTGGGCCCGGATCAGCCCCAGCATTTT | CASSLGPDQPQHF | TRBJ1-5 | TRBV5-6 | NA | few
TGCGCCAGCAGCCAAGAACTAGCACAGACCCAGTACTTC | CASSQELAQTQYF | TRBJ2-5 | TRBV4-1 | NA | few
TGTGCCAGCAACCAACTGGGGGCGGCAGATACGCAGTATTTT | CASNQLGAADTQYF | TRBJ2-3 | TRBV9 | NA | NA
TGCAGTGCGAGGGACAGGGCTTCCTACGAGCAGTACTTC | CSARDRASYEQYF | TRBJ2-7 | TRBV20-1 | TRBD1 | NA
TGTGCCAGCATTCTCTGGGCAGGAGGTGGCTTCGGAACCCCGCGAAACGCCATATATTTT | CASILWAGGGFGTPRNAIYF | TRBJ1-3 | TRBV12-3/TRBV12-4 | NA | NA
TGTGCCAGCCTCGGGGGCGGGAACACCGGGGAGCTGTTTTTT | CASLGGGNTGELFF | TRBJ2-2 | TRBV6-1 | NA | NA
TGCAGCGTTGCAGGGGAGGCGAGCAATCAGCCCCAGCATTTT | CSVAGEASNQPQHF | TRBJ1-5 | TRBV29-1 | NA | many
TGCGCCAGCAGCGCCCCACGCGCGGGGGCCTGGAGCAACACTGAAGCTTTCTTT | CASSAPRAGAWSNTEAFF | TRBJ1-1 | TRBV5-1 | NA | NA
TGCAGTGCTACGGACAGGGTGGTCGGAAAACTGTTTTTT | CSATDRVVGKLFF | TRBJ1-4 | TRBV20-1 | TRBD1 | few
TGTGCCAGCAGTACCGGGACAGTCCCAACAATCTATGGCTACACCTTC | CASSTGTVPTIYGYTF | TRBJ1-2 | TRBV28 | TRBD1 | few
TGCAGTGCTATCTCAACCCGGGGGACTATTCGAAATGAGCAGTTCTTC | CSAISTRGTIRNEQFF | TRBJ2-1 | TRBV20-1 | TRBD2 | many
TGTGCCAGCAGCTTGAACGGGGTTCTGGATCAGCCCCAGCATTTT | CASSLNGVLDQPQHF | TRBJ1-5 | TRBV7-2 | NA | few
TGTGCCAGCAGTTTCGGACAGAACACAGATACGCAGTATTTT | CASSFGQNTDTQYF | TRBJ2-3 | TRBV12-3/TRBV12-4 | NA | NA
TGCAGTGCTTTTCAGGCCGGAGGGGTCTATAATTCACCCCTCCACTTT | CSAFQAGGVYNSPLHF | TRBJ1-6 | TRBV20-1 | NA | NA